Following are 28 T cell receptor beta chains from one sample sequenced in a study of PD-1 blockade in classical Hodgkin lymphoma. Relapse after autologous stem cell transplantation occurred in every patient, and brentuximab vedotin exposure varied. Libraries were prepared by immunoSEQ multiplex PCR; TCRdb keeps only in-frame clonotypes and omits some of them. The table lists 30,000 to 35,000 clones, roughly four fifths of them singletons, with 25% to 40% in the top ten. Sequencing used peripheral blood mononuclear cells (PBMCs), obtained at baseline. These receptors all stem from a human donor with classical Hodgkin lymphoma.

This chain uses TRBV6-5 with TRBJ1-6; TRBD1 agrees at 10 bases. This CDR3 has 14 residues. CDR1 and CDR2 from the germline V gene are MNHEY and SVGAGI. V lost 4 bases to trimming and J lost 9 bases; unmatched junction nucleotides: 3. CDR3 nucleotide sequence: TGTGCCAGCAGTTTGGACAGGGGGAGTTCACCCCTCCACTTT. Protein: CASSLDRGSSPLHF.

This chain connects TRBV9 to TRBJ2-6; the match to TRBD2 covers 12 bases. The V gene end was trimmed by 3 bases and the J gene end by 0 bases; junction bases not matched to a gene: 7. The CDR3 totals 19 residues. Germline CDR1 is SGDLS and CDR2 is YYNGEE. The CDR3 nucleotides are TGTGCCAGCAGCGGCCTCGGACTAGCGGGGCTCTCTGGGGCCAACGTCCTGACTTTC. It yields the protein CASSGLGLAGLSGANVLTF.

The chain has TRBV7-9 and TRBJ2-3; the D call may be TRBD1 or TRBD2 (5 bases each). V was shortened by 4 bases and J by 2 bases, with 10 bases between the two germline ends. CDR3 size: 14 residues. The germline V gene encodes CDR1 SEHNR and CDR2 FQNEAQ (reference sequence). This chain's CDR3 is CASSYGTDTDTQYF. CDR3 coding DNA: TGTGCCAGCAGCTACGGGACCGACACAGATACGCAGTATTTT.

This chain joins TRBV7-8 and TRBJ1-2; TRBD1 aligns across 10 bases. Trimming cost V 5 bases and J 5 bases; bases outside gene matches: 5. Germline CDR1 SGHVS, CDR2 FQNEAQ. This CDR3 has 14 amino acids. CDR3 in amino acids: CASSQGGQGYGYTF. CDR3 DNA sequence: TGTGCCAGCAGCCAAGGGGGACAGGGGTATGGCTACACCTTC.

CDR3 sequence (DNA): TGTGCCAGCAGTCGGGACCTGAATAGCAATCAGCCCCAGCATTTT. Its protein is CASSRDLNSNQPQHF. The chain carries TRBV2 and TRBJ1-5, with D possibly TRBD1 on 5 matching bases. The CDR3 loop spans 15 amino acids. Germline-derived CDR1 and CDR2 are SNHLY and FYNNEI. Trimming took off 5 bases at V and 0 bases at J, with 11 bases between the two ends. The complete variable domain, with remaining parts taken from reference TRBV2 and TRBJ1-5, reads EPEVTQTPSHQVTQMGQEVILRCVPISNHLYFYWYRQILGQKVEFLVSFYNNEISEKSEIFDDQFSVERPDGSNFTLKIRSTKLEDSAMYFCASSRDLNSNQPQHFGDGTRLSIL.

The CDR3 DNA sequence: TGTGCCAGCAGCTTGGCCGGGGGGGTCGAGCAGTACTTC. Amino acids: CASSLAGGVEQYF. This chain connects TRBV5-4 to TRBJ2-7, with 8 bases lining up with TRBD2. Germline V gives CDR1 SGHNT, CDR2 YYREEE (reference sequence). J lost 6 bases, V lost 0 bases, and 2 bases had no gene match. The CDR3 consists of 13 residues.

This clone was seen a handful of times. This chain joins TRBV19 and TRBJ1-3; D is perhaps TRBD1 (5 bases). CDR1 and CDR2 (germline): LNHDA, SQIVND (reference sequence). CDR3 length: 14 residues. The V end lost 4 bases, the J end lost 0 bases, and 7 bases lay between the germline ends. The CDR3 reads CASSRTISGNTIYF. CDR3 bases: TGTGCCAGTAGTAGGACAATCTCTGGAAACACCATATATTTT.

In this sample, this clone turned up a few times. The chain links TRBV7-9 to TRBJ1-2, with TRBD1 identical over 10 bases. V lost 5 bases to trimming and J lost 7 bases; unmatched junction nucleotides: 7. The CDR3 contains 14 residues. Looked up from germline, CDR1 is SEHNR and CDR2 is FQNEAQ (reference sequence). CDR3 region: CASSPGTGDRGYTF. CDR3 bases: TGTGCCAGCAGCCCCGGGACAGGGGATCGTGGCTACACCTTC.

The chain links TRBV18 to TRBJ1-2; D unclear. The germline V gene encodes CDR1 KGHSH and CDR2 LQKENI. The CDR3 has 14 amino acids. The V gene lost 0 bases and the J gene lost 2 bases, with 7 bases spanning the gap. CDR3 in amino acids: CASSPPSQNYGYTF. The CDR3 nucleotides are TGTGCCAGCTCACCACCTAGTCAGAACTATGGCTACACCTTC.

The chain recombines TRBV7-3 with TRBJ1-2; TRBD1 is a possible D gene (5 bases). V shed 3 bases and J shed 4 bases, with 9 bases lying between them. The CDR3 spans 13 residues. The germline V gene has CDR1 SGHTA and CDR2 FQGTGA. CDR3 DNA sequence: TGTGCCAGCAGCTTCGACAGAACCTATGGCTACACCTTC. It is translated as CASSFDRTYGYTF. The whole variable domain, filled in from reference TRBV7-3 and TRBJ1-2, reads GAGVSQTPSNKVTEKGKYVELRCDPISGHTALYWYRQSLGQGPEFLIYFQGTGAADDSGLPNDRFFAVRPEGSVSTLKIQRTERGDSAVYLCASSFDRTYGYTFGSGTRLTVV.

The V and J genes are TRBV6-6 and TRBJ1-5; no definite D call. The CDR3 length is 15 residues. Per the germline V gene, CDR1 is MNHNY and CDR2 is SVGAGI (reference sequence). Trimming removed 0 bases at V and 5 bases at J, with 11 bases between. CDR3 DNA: TGTGCCAGCAGTTACTCGATGCCAGGTGATCAGCCCCAGCATTTT. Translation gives CASSYSMPGDQPQHF.

This CDR3 reads CASPKGDGKNTEAFF. DNA of the CDR3: TGTGCCAGTCCCAAGGGGGACGGCAAGAACACTGAAGCTTTCTTT. The gene calls are TRBV27 and TRBJ1-1; D might be TRBD1 (6 bases). Germline-derived CDR1 and CDR2 are MNHEY and SMNVEV (reference sequence). This CDR3 is 15 amino acids long. Trimming cost V 9 bases and J 1 base, with 18 bases left between them.

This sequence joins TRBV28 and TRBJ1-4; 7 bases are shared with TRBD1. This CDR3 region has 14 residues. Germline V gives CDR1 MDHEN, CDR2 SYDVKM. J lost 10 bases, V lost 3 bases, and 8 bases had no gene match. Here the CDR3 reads CASSFEGARGKLFF. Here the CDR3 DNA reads TGTGCCAGCAGTTTCGAGGGGGCGAGGGGAAAACTGTTTTTT.

Here the CDR3 DNA reads TGTGCCAGTAGTACCTGGACTAGCGGGGTGTGGGAAGAGACCCAGTACTTC. Its translation: CASSTWTSGVWEETQYF. This chain connects TRBV19 to TRBJ2-5; 12 positions match TRBD2. This CDR3 is built from 17 residues. Unmatched junction bases numbered 9, after V lost 4 bases and J lost 3 bases. Germline V gives CDR1 LNHDA, CDR2 SQIVND (reference sequence).

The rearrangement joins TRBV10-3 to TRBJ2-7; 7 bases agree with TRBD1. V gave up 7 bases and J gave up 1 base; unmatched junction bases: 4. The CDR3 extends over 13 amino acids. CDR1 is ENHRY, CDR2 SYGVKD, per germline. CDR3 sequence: CAITDRESYEQYF. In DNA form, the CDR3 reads TGTGCCATCACCGACAGGGAATCCTACGAGCAGTACTTC.

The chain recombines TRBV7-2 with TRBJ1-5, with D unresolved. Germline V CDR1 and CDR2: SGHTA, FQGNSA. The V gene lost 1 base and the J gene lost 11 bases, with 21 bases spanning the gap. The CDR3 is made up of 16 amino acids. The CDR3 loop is CASSLDSAIPNGAQHF. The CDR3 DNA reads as TGTGCCAGCAGCTTAGATTCGGCAATACCAAATGGGGCCCAGCATTTT.

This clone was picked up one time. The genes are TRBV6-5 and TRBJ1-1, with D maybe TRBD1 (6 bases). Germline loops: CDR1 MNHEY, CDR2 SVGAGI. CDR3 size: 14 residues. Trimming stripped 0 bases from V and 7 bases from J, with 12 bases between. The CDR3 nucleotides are TGTGCCAGCAGTTACTCTCGGGGGGCGTTTGAAGCTTTCTTT. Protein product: CASSYSRGAFEAFF.

DNA for the CDR3: TGTGCCAAAAACAGGGTTTCGAACACTGAAGCTTTCTTT. It is translated as CAKNRVSNTEAFF. This chain links TRBV2 with TRBJ1-1; D perhaps matches TRBD1 (6 bases). Trimming removed 10 bases at V and 1 base at J, with 13 bases between. The germline gives CDR1 SNHLY, CDR2 FYNNEI. The CDR3 is made up of 13 amino acids.

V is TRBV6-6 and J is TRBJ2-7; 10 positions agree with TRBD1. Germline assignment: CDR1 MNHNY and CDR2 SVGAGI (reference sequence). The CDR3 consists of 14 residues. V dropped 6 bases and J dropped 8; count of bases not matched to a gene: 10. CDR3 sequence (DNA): TGTGCCAGCAGGGATGGGACAGGGGAGCGAAAGCAGTACTTC. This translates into CASRDGTGERKQYF.

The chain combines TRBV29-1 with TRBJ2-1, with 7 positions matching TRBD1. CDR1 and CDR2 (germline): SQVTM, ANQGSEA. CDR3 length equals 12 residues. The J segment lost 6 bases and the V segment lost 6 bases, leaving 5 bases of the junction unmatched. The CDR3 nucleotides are TGCAGCGTGGCGAGACAGGGCAATGAGCAGTTCTTC. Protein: CSVARQGNEQFF.

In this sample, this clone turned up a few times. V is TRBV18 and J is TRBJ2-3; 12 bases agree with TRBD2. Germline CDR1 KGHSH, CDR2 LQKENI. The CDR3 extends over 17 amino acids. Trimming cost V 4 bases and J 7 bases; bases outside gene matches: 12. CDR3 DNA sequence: TGTGCCAGCTCACTCTTGACTAGCGGGGGAGCACAGAATACGCAGTATTTT. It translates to CASSLLTSGGAQNTQYF.

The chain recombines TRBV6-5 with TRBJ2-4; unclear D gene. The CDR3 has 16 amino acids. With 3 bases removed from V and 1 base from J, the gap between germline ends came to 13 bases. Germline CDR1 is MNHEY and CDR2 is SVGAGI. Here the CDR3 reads CASSYSTPQAKNIQYF. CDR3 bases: TGTGCCAGCAGTTATTCGACCCCACAGGCCAAAAACATTCAGTACTTC.

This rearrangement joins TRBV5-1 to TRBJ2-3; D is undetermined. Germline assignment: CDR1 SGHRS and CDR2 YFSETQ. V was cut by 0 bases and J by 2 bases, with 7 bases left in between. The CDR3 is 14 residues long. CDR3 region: CASSLGQITDTQYF. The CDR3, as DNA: TGCGCCAGCAGCTTGGGTCAGATCACAGATACGCAGTATTTT.

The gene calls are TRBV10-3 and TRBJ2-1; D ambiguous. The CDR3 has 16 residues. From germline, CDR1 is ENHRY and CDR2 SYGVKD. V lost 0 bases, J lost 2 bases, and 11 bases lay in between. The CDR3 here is CAISESGGPAYNEQFF. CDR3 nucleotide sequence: TGTGCCATCAGTGAGTCTGGTGGACCTGCCTACAATGAGCAGTTCTTC.

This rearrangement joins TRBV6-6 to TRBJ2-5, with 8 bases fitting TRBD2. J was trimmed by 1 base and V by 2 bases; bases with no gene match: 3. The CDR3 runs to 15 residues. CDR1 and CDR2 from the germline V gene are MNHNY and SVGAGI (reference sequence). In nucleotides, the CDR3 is TGTGCCAGCAGTTACCCCGGGGGGGGCCAAGAGACCCAGTACTTC. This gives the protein CASSYPGGGQETQYF.

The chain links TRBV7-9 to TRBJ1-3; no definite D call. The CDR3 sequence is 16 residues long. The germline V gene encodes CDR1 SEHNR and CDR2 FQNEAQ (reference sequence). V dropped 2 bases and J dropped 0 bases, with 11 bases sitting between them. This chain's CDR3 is CASSLKVPHSGNTIYF. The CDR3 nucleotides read TGTGCCAGCAGCTTAAAGGTTCCCCACTCTGGAAACACCATATATTTT.

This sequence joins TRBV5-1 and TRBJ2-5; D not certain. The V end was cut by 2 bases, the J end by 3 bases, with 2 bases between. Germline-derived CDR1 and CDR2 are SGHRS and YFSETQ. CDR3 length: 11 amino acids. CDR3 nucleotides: TGCGCCAGCAGCTTTGAAGAGACCCAGTACTTC. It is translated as CASSFEETQYF.

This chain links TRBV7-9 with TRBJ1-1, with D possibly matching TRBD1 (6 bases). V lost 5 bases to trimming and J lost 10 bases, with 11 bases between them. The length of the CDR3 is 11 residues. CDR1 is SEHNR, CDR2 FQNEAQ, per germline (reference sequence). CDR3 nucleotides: TGTGCCAGCAGCCCAGGGGAGGGAGCTTTCTTT. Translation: CASSPGEGAFF.